Each of the 8 T cell receptor beta chains below was sequenced from the same sample in a study of blood T cell repertoires in COVID-19. Libraries were prepared by immunoSEQ multiplex PCR; TCRdb keeps only in-frame clonotypes and omits some of them. The sample holds about 260,000 clones, 87% seen once. The sequencing input was peripheral blood. The receptor set was obtained from a woman between 40 and 55 years old who had recovered from COVID-19.

V is TRBV29-1 and J is TRBJ1-3, with 7 bases fitting TRBD1. The CDR3 contains 13 residues. V gave up 7 bases and J gave up 3 bases; unmatched junction bases: 6. CDR1 and CDR2 from the germline V gene are SQVTM and ANQGSEA. CDR3 region: CSARQGFGNTIYF. The CDR3 region has the DNA TGCAGCGCCCGACAGGGCTTTGGAAACACCATATATTTT. Combining the CDR3 with reference TRBV29-1 and TRBJ1-3 gives the whole variable domain SAVISQKPSRDICQRGTSLTIQCQVDSQVTMMFWYRQQPGQSLTLIATANQGSEATYESGFVIDKFPISRPNLTFSTLTVSNMSPEDSSIYLCSARQGFGNTIYFGEGSWLTVV.

The chain is built from TRBV4-3 and TRBJ2-1; 14 bases map to TRBD2. The germline CDR1 and CDR2 sequences are LGHNA and YSLEER. The CDR3 runs to 20 residues. With 4 bases clipped from V and 0 bases from J, the junction kept 11 bases outside the gene matches. CDR3 coding DNA: TGCGCCAGCAGCCTTATAGGACTAGCGGGGGGCTCGAGCTCCTACAATGAGCAGTTCTTC. Translation gives CASSLIGLAGGSSSYNEQFF.

This clone appeared a single time. The chain combines TRBV7-8 with TRBJ2-7; maybe TRBD2 (6 bases). The CDR3 is 16 amino acids. Trimming removed 3 bases at V and 4 bases at J, with 19 bases between. Germline loops: CDR1 SGHVS, CDR2 FQNEAQ. The CDR3: CASSFFSSEWGYEQYF. CDR3 DNA sequence: TGTGCCAGCAGCTTTTTCTCTAGCGAATGGGGATACGAGCAGTACTTC.

The genes are TRBV7-2 and TRBJ2-1; 8 positions agree with TRBD1. CDR1 and CDR2 (germline): SGHTA, FQGNSA. V was clipped by 5 bases and J by 4 bases; unmatched bases: 4. The CDR3 totals 14 residues. CDR3 amino acids: CASSRTGFYNEQFF. CDR3 bases: TGTGCCAGCAGCCGGACAGGGTTTTACAATGAGCAGTTCTTC.

V gene TRBV2 combines with J gene TRBJ2-7; 16 nucleotides match TRBD2. This CDR3 spans 19 amino acids. V shed 5 bases, J shed 0 bases, and the junction held 10 bases outside the gene matches. Germline V lookup: CDR1 SNHLY, CDR2 FYNNEI. For the CDR3, the DNA is TGTGCCAGCAGTCCTACCGGGACTAGCGGGGGGGGAAGCTCCTACGAGCAGTACTTC. It encodes CASSPTGTSGGGSSYEQYF. The full variable domain, rest sourced from reference TRBV2 and TRBJ2-7, is EPEVTQTPSHQVTQMGQEVILRCVPISNHLYFYWYRQILGQKVEFLVSFYNNEISEKSEIFDDQFSVERPDGSNFTLKIRSTKLEDSAMYFCASSPTGTSGGGSSYEQYFGPGTRLTVT.

The V and J genes are TRBV3-1 (or the pseudogene TRBV3-2) and TRBJ2-7; TRBD2 aligns across 9 bases. The CDR3 length is 15 residues. V shed 0 bases, J shed 7 bases, and the junction held 7 bases outside the gene matches. Germline V gene lookup returns CDR1 LGHDT and CDR2 YNNKEL (reference sequence). CDR3: CASSQDVAGAGEQYF. Written as DNA, the CDR3 is TGTGCCAGCAGCCAAGATGTAGCGGGGGCGGGGGAGCAGTACTTC.

The chain uses TRBV4-3 and TRBJ2-5, with a tentative D call TRBD1 (5 bases). Germline V lookup: CDR1 LGHNA, CDR2 YSLEER. The V end was cut by 0 bases, the J end by 5 bases, with 13 bases between. CDR3 length equals 15 residues. The CDR3 bases are TGCGCCAGCAGCCAAGATCTCAGGGCTGAGGAGACCCAGTACTTC. Translation: CASSQDLRAEETQYF.

This clone has only a few counts. V is TRBV5-1 and J is TRBJ1-6; D uncertain. The V and J ends lost 4 bases and 0 bases respectively, with 14 bases between them. CDR1 and CDR2 (germline): SGHRS, YFSETQ. The CDR3 covers 17 residues. CDR3 residues: CASSRFDRSSYNSPLHF. CDR3 sequence (DNA): TGCGCCAGCAGCAGATTCGATAGGAGCTCCTATAATTCACCCCTCCACTTT.